This T cell receptor beta chain appears in the sequencing data of a study of CD8+CD57+ T cells in acquired aplastic anemia. General observations from the study: About 29 shared CD8+ CDR3s appeared highly expressed within patients' immunodominant clones.

Using genomic DNA as the template, TCR beta VDJ and CDR3 profiling was carried out. TCRdb called the reads again in MiXCR, with one record for every CDR3 protein. The table shows approximately 250,000 distinct CDR3 sequences, with approximately 80% occurring only once. Trimming removed 0 bases at V and 4 bases at J, with 11 bases between. The CDR3 is made up of 15 amino acids. The germline gives CDR1 SGHVS, CDR2 FQNEAQ. The sample holds many counts of this clonotype. No antigen is known for it. Selection for sequencing was limited to patients who had shown CD8+CD57+ cell expansion by flow cytometry. Patients uniformly had severe acquired aplastic anemia. Patients had undergone no therapy by the time their blood was sampled.

Sequencing used sorted CD4+, CD8+, or CD8+CD57+ T cells (not recorded which) from PBMCs. The receptor was derived from a human donor with aplastic anemia. The gene calls are TRBV7-8 and TRBJ2-3, with TRBD2 as a possible D gene (6 bases). The CDR3 bases are TGTGCCAGCAGCTTAGCGGGAGGTTCCCCAGATACGCAGTATTTT. The encoded protein is CASSLAGGSPDTQYF.